This T cell receptor (beta chain) was sequenced for a study of technical replicates of blood from a few donors. The germline CDR1 and CDR2 sequences are LGHNA and YSLEER. The CDR3 length is 14 residues. V gave up 1 base and J gave up 3 bases, with 8 bases separating them. Libraries were prepared by immunoSEQ multiplex PCR; TCRdb keeps only in-frame clonotypes and omits some of them. The table includes about 66,000 clones, approximately 90% detected once. Sequenced: PBMCs. This TCR was sampled from a human donor in good health. Some clones in this sample may be carry-over from other donors' samples. This chain links TRBV4-3 with TRBJ2-3; D is unclear. CDR3 sequence reads: CASSQVLGTDTQYF. In DNA, the CDR3 is TGCGCCAGCAGCCAAGTGCTAGGAACAGATACGCAGTATTTT.